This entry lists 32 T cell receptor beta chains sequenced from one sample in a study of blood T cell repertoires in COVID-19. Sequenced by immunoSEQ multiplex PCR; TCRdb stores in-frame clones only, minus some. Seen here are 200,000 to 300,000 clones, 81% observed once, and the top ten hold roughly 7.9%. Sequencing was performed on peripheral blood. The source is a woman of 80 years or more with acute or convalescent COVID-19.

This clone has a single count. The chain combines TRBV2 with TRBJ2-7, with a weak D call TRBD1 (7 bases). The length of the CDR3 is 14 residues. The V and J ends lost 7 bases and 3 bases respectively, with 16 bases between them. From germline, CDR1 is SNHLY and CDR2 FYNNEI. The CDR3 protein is CASTRGQTYYEQYF. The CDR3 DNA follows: TGTGCCAGCACGCGGGGACAGACCTACTACGAGCAGTACTTC.

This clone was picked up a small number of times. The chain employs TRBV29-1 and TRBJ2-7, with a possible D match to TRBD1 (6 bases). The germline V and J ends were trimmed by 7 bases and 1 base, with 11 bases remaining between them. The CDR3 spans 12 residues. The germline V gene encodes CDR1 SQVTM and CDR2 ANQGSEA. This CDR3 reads CSARDISYEQYF. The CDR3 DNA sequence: TGCAGCGCCCGGGACATTTCCTACGAGCAGTACTTC.

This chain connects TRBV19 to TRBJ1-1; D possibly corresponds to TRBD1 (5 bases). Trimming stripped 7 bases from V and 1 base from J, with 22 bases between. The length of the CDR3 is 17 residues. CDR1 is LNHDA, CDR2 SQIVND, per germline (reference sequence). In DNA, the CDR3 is TGTGCCAGTACCACCATTCCGGGGGGGGGACGGAACACTGAAGCTTTCTTT. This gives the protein CASTTIPGGGRNTEAFF.

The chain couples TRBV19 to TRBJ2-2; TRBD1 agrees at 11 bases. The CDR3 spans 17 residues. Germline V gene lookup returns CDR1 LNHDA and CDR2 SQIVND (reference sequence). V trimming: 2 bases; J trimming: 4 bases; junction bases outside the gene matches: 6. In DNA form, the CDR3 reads TGTGCCAGTAGTATACGGGGGACAGGGGGTTCCACCGGGGAGCTGTTTTTT. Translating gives CASSIRGTGGSTGELFF.

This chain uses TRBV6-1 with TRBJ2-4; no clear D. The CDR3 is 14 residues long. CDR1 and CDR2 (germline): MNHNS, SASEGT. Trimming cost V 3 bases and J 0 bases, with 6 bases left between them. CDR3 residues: CASSEILAKNIQYF. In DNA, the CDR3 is TGTGCCAGCAGTGAGATACTAGCCAAAAACATTCAGTACTTC.

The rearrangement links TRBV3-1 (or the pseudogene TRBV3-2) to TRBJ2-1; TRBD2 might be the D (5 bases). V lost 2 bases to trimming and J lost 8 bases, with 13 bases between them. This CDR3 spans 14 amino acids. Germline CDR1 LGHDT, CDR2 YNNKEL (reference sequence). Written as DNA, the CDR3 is TGTGCCAGCAGCCAACAGGCCGGGGTAGATGAGCAGTTCTTC. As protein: CASSQQAGVDEQFF.

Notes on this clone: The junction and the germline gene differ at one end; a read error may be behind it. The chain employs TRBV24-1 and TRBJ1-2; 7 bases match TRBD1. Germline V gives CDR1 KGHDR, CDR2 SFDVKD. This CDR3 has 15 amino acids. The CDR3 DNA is TGTGCCACCAGGGATTCCAGGGGGTATAACTATGGCTACACCTTC. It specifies CATRDSRGYNYGYTF.

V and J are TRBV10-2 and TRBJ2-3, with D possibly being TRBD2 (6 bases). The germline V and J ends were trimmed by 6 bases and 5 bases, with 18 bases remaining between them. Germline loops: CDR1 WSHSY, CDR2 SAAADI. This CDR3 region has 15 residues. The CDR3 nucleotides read TGCGCCAGCAGCTCGACTAGGTCTGGGGGAGATACGCAGTATTTT. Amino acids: CASSSTRSGGDTQYF.

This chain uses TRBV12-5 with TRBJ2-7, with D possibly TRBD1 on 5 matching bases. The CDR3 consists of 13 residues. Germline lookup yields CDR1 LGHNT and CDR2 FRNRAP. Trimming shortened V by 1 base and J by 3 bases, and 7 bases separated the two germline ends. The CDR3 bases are TGTGCTAGTGGTTTGGGACAGATCTACGAGCAGTACTTC. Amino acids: CASGLGQIYEQYF.

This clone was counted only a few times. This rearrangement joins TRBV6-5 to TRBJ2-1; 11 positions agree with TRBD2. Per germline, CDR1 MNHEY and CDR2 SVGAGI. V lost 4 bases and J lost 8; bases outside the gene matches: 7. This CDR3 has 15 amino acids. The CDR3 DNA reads TGTGCCAGCAGTTCACTAGCGGGGGCCGCCGATGAGCAGTTCTTC. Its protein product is CASSSLAGAADEQFF.

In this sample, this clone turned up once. For the CDR3, the DNA is TGTGCCAGTAGACGAACCGGGACAGGGGTTACAGAGACCCAGTACTTC. Translating it yields CASRRTGTGVTETQYF. This rearrangement joins TRBV19 to TRBJ2-5; 10 bases fit TRBD1. The germline V gene has CDR1 LNHDA and CDR2 SQIVND (reference sequence). The CDR3 runs to 16 residues. V was clipped by 6 bases and J by 4 bases; unmatched bases: 11.

The CDR3 protein is CASSSVRDREAFF. Here the CDR3 DNA reads TGTGCCAGCAGTTCAGTCCGGGACAGGGAAGCTTTCTTT. This chain joins TRBV12-3 or TRBV12-4 and TRBJ1-1; 8 positions match TRBD1. The CDR3 covers 13 residues. The J segment lost 8 bases and the V segment lost 4 bases, leaving 6 bases of the junction unmatched.

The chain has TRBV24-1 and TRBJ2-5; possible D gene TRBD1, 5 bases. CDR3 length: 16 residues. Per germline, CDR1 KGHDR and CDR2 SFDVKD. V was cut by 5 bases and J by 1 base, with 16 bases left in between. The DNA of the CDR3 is TGTGCCACCAGTGGGTTGGAAGGGGTTAGCCAAGAGACCCAGTACTTC. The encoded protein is CATSGLEGVSQETQYF.

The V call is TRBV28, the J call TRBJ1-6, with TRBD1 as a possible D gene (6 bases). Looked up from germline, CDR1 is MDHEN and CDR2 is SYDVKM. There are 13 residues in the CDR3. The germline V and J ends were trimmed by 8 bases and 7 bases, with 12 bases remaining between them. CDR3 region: CASSGGANSPLHF. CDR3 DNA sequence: TGTGCCAGCTCCGGGGGGGCCAATTCACCCCTCCACTTT.

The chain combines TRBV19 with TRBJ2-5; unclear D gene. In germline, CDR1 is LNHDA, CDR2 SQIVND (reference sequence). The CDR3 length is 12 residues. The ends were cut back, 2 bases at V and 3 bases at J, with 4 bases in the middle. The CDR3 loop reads CASSIREETQYF. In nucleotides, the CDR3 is TGTGCCAGTAGTATACGGGAAGAGACCCAGTACTTC. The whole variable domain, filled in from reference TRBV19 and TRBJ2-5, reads DGGITQSPKYLFRKEGQNVTLSCEQNLNHDAMYWYRQDPGQGLRLIYYSQIVNDFQKGDIAEGYSVSREKKESFPLTVTSAQKNPTAFYLCASSIREETQYFGPGTRLLVL.

CDR3 region: CASIGSLATGELFF. CDR3 DNA sequence: TGTGCCAGCATTGGATCCCTAGCCACCGGGGAGCTGTTTTTT. The V gene is TRBV6-5, the J gene TRBJ2-2; TRBD2 might be the D (5 bases). In germline, CDR1 is MNHEY, CDR2 SVGAGI. This CDR3 has 14 residues. Trimming stripped 7 bases from V and 4 bases from J, with 13 bases between.

This chain's CDR3 is CASSELPGRPEAFF. The CDR3 coding sequence is TGCGCCAGCAGTGAACTTCCAGGGAGGCCTGAAGCTTTCTTT. The V call is TRBV10-2, the J call TRBJ1-1; a weak D match, TRBD1 (5 bases). Trimming cost V 3 bases and J 6 bases, with 14 bases left between them. Germline values: CDR1 WSHSY, CDR2 SAAADI. CDR3 size: 14 residues.

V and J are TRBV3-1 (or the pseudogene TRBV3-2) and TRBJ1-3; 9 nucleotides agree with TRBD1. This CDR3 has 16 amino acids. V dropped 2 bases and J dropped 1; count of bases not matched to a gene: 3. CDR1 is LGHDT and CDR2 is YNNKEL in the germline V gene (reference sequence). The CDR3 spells CASSQIGTGSGNTIYF. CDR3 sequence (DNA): TGTGCCAGCAGCCAAATCGGGACAGGGTCTGGAAACACCATATATTTT.

The CDR3 coding sequence is TGCGCCAGCAGCTTGGACGAGCGAAAACTGTTTTTT. Translation gives CASSLDERKLFF. V usage is TRBV5-1 and J usage is TRBJ1-4; D remains unclear. V shed 0 bases and J shed 10 bases, with 7 bases lying between them. The CDR3 is 12 residues long. Looked up from germline, CDR1 is SGHRS and CDR2 is YFSETQ.

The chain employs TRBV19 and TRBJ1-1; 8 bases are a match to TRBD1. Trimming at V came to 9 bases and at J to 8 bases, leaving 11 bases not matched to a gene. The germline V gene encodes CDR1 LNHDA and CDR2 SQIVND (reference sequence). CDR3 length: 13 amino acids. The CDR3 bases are TGTGCCAGCAGGGACAGGCGGTTCGAGGAAGCTTTCTTT. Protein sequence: CASRDRRFEEAFF.

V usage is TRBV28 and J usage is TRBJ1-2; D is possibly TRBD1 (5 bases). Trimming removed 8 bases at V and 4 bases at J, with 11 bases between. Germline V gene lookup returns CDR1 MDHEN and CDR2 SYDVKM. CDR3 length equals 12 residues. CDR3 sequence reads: CASRRQFYGYTF. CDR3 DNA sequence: TGTGCCAGCCGCCGACAGTTCTATGGCTACACCTTC.

The CDR3: CASSLVDRVGTYEQYF. The DNA for the CDR3 is TGCGCCAGCAGCTTGGTGGACAGGGTAGGCACCTACGAGCAGTACTTC. The J gene is TRBJ2-7, the V gene TRBV5-1; 8 bases are shared with TRBD1. V trimming: 0 bases; J trimming: 2 bases; junction bases outside the gene matches: 7. The CDR3 has 16 residues. Germline-derived CDR1 and CDR2 are SGHRS and YFSETQ.

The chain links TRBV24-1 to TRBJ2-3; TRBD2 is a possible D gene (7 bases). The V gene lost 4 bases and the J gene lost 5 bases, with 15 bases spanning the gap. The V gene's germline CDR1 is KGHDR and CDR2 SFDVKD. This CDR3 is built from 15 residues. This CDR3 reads CATSDPRGAGDTQYF. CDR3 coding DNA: TGTGCCACCAGTGACCCCCGGGGGGCAGGAGATACGCAGTATTTT.

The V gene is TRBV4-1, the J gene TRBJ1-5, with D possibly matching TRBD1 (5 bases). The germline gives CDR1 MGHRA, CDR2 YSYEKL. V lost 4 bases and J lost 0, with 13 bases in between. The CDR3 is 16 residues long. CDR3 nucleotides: TGCGCCAGCAGCCCCCGGGGAGGGGATAGCAATCAGCCCCAGCATTTT. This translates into CASSPRGGDSNQPQHF.

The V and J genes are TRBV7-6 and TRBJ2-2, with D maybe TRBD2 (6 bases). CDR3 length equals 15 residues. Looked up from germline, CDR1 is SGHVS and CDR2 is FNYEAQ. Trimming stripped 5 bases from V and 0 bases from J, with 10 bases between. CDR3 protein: CASSGSGANTGELFF. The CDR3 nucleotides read TGTGCCAGCAGCGGTAGCGGTGCGAACACCGGGGAGCTGTTTTTT.

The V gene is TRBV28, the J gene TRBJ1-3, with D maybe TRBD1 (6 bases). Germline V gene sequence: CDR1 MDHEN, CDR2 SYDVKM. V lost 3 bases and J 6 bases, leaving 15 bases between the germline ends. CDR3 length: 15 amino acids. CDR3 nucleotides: TGTGCCAGCAGTTTCCCCTGGGGGGGGCAAAACACCATATATTTT. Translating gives CASSFPWGGQNTIYF.

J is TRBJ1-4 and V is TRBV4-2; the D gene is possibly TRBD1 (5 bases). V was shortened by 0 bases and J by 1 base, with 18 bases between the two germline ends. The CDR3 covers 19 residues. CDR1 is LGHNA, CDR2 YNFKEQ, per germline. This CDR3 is CASSQDMVRTLVTNEKLFF. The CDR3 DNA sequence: TGTGCCAGCAGCCAAGATATGGTCAGGACACTCGTAACTAATGAAAAACTGTTTTTT.

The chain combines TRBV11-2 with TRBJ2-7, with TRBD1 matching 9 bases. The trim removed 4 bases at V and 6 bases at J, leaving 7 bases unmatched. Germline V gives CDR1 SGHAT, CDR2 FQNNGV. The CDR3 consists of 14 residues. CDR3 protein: CASSWDRDGSEQYF. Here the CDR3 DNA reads TGTGCCAGCAGCTGGGACAGGGACGGGAGCGAGCAGTACTTC. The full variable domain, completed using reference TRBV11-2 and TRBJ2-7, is EAGVAQSPRYKIIEKRQSVAFWCNPISGHATLYWYQQILGQGPKLLIQFQNNGVVDDSQLPKDRFSAERLKGVDSTLKIQPAKLEDSAVYLCASSWDRDGSEQYFGPGTRLTVT.

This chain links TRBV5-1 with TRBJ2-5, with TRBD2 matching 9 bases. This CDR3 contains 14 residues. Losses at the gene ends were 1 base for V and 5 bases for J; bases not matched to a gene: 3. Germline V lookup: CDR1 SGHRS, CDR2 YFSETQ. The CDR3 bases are TGCGCCAGCAGCTTGAGGCTAGCGGGGGAGACCCAGTACTTC. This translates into CASSLRLAGETQYF.

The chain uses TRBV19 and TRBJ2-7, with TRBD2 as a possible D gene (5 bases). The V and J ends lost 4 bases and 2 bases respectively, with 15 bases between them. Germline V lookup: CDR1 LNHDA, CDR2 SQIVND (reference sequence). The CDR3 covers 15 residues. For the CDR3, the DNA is TGTGCCAGTAGTACTGGACCTGGGAGAGCCTACGAGCAGTACTTC. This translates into CASSTGPGRAYEQYF.

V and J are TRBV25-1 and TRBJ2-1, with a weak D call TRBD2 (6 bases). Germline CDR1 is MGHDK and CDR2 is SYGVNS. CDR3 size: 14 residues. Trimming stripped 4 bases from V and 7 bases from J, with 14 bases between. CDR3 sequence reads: CASSVVGGWNEQFF. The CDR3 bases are TGTGCCAGCAGTGTGGTCGGGGGATGGAATGAGCAGTTCTTC.

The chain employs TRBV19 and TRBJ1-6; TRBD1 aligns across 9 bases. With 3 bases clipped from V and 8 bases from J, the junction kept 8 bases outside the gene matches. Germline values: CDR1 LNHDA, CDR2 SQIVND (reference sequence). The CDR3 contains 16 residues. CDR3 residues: CASSIHTRTGDSPLHF. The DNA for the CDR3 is TGTGCCAGTAGTATCCACACCCGGACAGGGGATTCACCCCTCCACTTT.